This is a list of T cell receptor beta chains from one sample in a study of multiple sclerosis patients with progressive multifocal leukoencephalopathy. The repertoire was sequenced with immunoSEQ multiplex PCR; TCRdb's copy has only in-frame clones and lacks some. This table has tens of thousands of clones, approximately 89% appearing once. Sample: PBMCs, taken from a patient treated with natalizumab. The receptors here all came from a woman between 25 and 40 years old with progressive multifocal leukoencephalopathy. Both conserved end residues are part of each CDR3.

v_call	cdr3_length	j_call	cdr3_aa
TRBV10-3	14	TRBJ2-7	CAISGDSLSYEQYF
TRBV10-2	13	TRBJ2-4	CASSENTNNIQYF
TRBV5-1	16	TRBJ1-6	CASSSQGSSYNSPLHF
TRBV28	16	TRBJ2-1	CASSSPTWSGYNEQFF
TRBV7-8	15	TRBJ1-6	CASSLIVTGESPLHF
TRBV7-8	17	TRBJ2-7	CASSPSRNRGAPSEQYF
TRBV6-6	11	TRBJ2-7	CASSYSYTQYF
TRBV28	15	TRBJ2-1	CASRSSGPLYNEQFF
TRBV18	13	TRBJ2-7	CASSPPGDYEQYF
TRBV5-1	15	TRBJ1-1	CASSLLGSEYTEAFF
TRBV15	16	TRBJ2-2	CATSRVDRGGAGELFF
TRBV7-9	14	TRBJ1-4	CASSLKGGNEKLFF
TRBV2	14	TRBJ1-1	CASSAGGSNTEAFF
TRBV5-1	15	TRBJ2-3	CASSDPSGDGVTQYF